A selection of T cell receptor beta chains follows, all from one sample in a study of T-cell reconstitution after alpha-beta-depleted transplantation in children. From the PCR reads, TCRdb called clonotypes with MiXCR, one entry per CDR3 protein. Here the sample spans some 200,000 distinct CDR3 sequences, roughly 6.5% being singletons. Specimen: PBMCs, collected before TCRalphabeta/CD19-depleted stem cell transplant. The receptors stem from a girl under three years old with combined immunodeficiency, due to receive a stem cell transplant. Both conserved end residues are part of each CDR3. D genes are given only for firm matches. The listing skips clone size in some rows; elsewhere it reads once, few, many or a size class.

len: 12; abundance: many; d_gene: NA; v_gene: TRBV27; j_gene: TRBJ2-1; CDR3aa: CASSSTRNEQFF; CDR3nt: TGTGCCAGCAGTTCAACTAGGAATGAGCAGTTCTTC
len: 15; abundance: many; d_gene: TRBD1; v_gene: TRBV7-8; j_gene: TRBJ2-1; CDR3aa: CASSTYRGRYNEQFF; CDR3nt: TGTGCCAGCAGCACTTACAGGGGCAGGTACAATGAGCAGTTCTTC
len: 14; abundance: many; d_gene: NA; v_gene: TRBV25-1; j_gene: TRBJ2-3; CDR3aa: CASRAPVIPDTQYF; CDR3nt: TGTGCCAGCAGGGCCCCGGTGATCCCAGATACGCAGTATTTT
len: 16; abundance: few; d_gene: TRBD1; v_gene: TRBV4-3; j_gene: TRBJ2-7; CDR3aa: CASSHGSGTGTYEQYF; CDR3nt: TGCGCCAGCAGCCACGGTTCCGGGACAGGAACTTACGAGCAGTACTTC
len: 11; abundance: many; d_gene: NA; v_gene: TRBV3-1; j_gene: TRBJ2-7; CDR3aa: CASSHLDEQYF; CDR3nt: TGTGCCAGCAGCCATTTAGACGAGCAGTACTTC
len: 15; abundance: many; d_gene: TRBD1; v_gene: TRBV27; j_gene: TRBJ1-4; CDR3aa: CASMGRQGAFEKLFF; CDR3nt: TGTGCCAGCATGGGGAGACAGGGGGCCTTTGAAAAACTGTTTTTT
len: 16; abundance: many; d_gene: TRBD1; v_gene: TRBV7-6; j_gene: TRBJ1-4; CDR3aa: CASSSGTGLPKEKLFF; CDR3nt: TGTGCCAGCAGCTCCGGGACAGGGCTCCCTAAGGAAAAACTGTTTTTT
len: 14; abundance: many; d_gene: NA; v_gene: TRBV20-1; j_gene: TRBJ2-3; CDR3aa: CSARNLQSTDTQYF; CDR3nt: TGCAGTGCTAGAAACCTCCAAAGCACAGATACGCAGTATTTT
len: 12; abundance: many; d_gene: TRBD1; v_gene: TRBV29-1; j_gene: TRBJ1-1; CDR3aa: CSCITGGTEAFF; CDR3nt: TGCAGCTGTATCACAGGGGGCACTGAAGCTTTCTTT
len: 14; abundance: many; d_gene: NA; v_gene: TRBV4-1; j_gene: TRBJ2-1; CDR3aa: CASSQDGDYYEQFF; CDR3nt: TGCGCCAGCAGCCAAGATGGAGACTACTATGAGCAGTTCTTC
len: 13; abundance: many; d_gene: NA; v_gene: TRBV25-1; j_gene: TRBJ2-7; CDR3aa: CASSRGRAYEQYF; CDR3nt: TGTGCCAGCAGTCGAGGCAGGGCATACGAGCAGTACTTC
len: 15; abundance: many; d_gene: TRBD2; v_gene: TRBV4-2; j_gene: TRBJ2-3; CDR3aa: CASSHGAGEEDTQYF; CDR3nt: TGTGCCAGCAGCCATGGTGCGGGAGAGGAAGATACGCAGTATTTT
len: 18; abundance: many; d_gene: TRBD2; v_gene: TRBV7-8; j_gene: TRBJ2-1; CDR3aa: CASSSGLAGESFLNEQFF; CDR3nt: TGTGCCAGCAGCTCGGGACTAGCGGGAGAGTCTTTTTTGAATGAGCAGTTCTTC
len: 12; abundance: many; d_gene: NA; v_gene: TRBV28; j_gene: TRBJ2-7; CDR3aa: CASSLFSGEQYF; CDR3nt: TGTGCCAGCAGTTTATTCTCCGGGGAGCAGTACTTC
len: 15; abundance: few; d_gene: NA; v_gene: TRBV27; j_gene: TRBJ2-3; CDR3aa: CASRQMGTGTDTQYF; CDR3nt: TGTGCCAGCAGACAGATGGGGACCGGCACAGATACGCAGTATTTT
len: 15; abundance: many; d_gene: TRBD1; v_gene: TRBV6-2/TRBV6-3; j_gene: TRBJ2-7; CDR3aa: CASSPGDRAFYEQYF; CDR3nt: TGTGCCAGCAGTCCAGGAGACAGGGCCTTCTACGAGCAGTACTTC
len: 13; abundance: many; d_gene: NA; v_gene: TRBV27; j_gene: TRBJ2-3; CDR3aa: CASSPESTDTQYF; CDR3nt: TGTGCCAGCAGCCCAGAAAGCACAGATACGCAGTATTTT
len: 16; abundance: many; d_gene: TRBD2; v_gene: TRBV28; j_gene: TRBJ2-3; CDR3aa: CASSFSQREATDTQYF; CDR3nt: TGTGCCAGCAGTTTTAGCCAGCGGGAGGCCACAGATACGCAGTATTTT
len: 19; abundance: NA; d_gene: TRBD2; v_gene: TRBV7-8; j_gene: TRBJ2-1; CDR3aa: CASSLPGLAGGPSYNEQFF; CDR3nt: TGTGCCAGCAGCTTACCGGGACTAGCGGGAGGGCCCTCCTACAATGAGCAGTTCTTC
len: 12; abundance: many; d_gene: TRBD1; v_gene: TRBV29-1; j_gene: TRBJ2-1; CDR3aa: CSVRETGSEQFF; CDR3nt: TGCAGCGTCCGAGAGACAGGGAGCGAGCAGTTCTTC
len: 15; abundance: many; d_gene: NA; v_gene: TRBV5-1; j_gene: TRBJ2-1; CDR3aa: CASSRLPWQIYEQFF; CDR3nt: TGCGCCAGCAGCCGGTTACCTTGGCAAATTTATGAGCAGTTCTTC
len: 21; abundance: many; d_gene: NA; v_gene: TRBV10-3; j_gene: TRBJ2-5; CDR3aa: CAISEYHQGRSPSRFQETQYF; CDR3nt: TGTGCCATCAGTGAGTACCATCAAGGAAGGAGTCCCTCTCGTTTCCAAGAGACCCAGTACTTC
len: 12; abundance: many; d_gene: NA; v_gene: TRBV29-1; j_gene: TRBJ2-5; CDR3aa: CSAWDFEETQYF; CDR3nt: TGCAGCGCCTGGGACTTCGAAGAGACCCAGTACTTC
len: 15; abundance: few; d_gene: TRBD2; v_gene: TRBV7-2; j_gene: TRBJ2-7; CDR3aa: CASSLELAGFYEQYF; CDR3nt: TGTGCCAGCAGCTTAGAACTAGCGGGATTCTACGAGCAGTACTTC
len: 15; abundance: many; d_gene: TRBD2; v_gene: TRBV9; j_gene: TRBJ2-2; CDR3aa: CASSVRAGGPGELFF; CDR3nt: TGTGCCAGCAGCGTACGAGCGGGGGGGCCCGGGGAGCTGTTTTTT
len: 13; abundance: many; d_gene: NA; v_gene: TRBV7-9; j_gene: TRBJ2-7; CDR3aa: CASSLENRDEQYF; CDR3nt: TGTGCCAGCAGCCTCGAGAACAGGGACGAGCAGTACTTC
len: 15; abundance: many; d_gene: NA; v_gene: TRBV7-2; j_gene: TRBJ2-7; CDR3aa: CASSFEAGSSYEQYF; CDR3nt: TGTGCCAGCAGCTTCGAGGCGGGGTCCTCCTACGAGCAGTACTTC
len: 12; abundance: many; d_gene: NA; v_gene: TRBV20-1; j_gene: TRBJ2-7; CDR3aa: CSARDKIYEQYF; CDR3nt: TGCAGTGCAAGGGACAAAATCTACGAGCAGTACTTC
len: 14; abundance: many; d_gene: TRBD2; v_gene: TRBV12-3/TRBV12-4; j_gene: TRBJ2-7; CDR3aa: CASSLSGRVREQYF; CDR3nt: TGTGCCAGCAGTTTGAGCGGGAGGGTTCGCGAGCAGTACTTC
len: 13; abundance: many; d_gene: NA; v_gene: TRBV20-1; j_gene: TRBJ2-3; CDR3aa: CSPSWVGRNTQYF; CDR3nt: TGCAGTCCCTCCTGGGTCGGGCGCAATACGCAGTATTTT
len: 19; abundance: few; d_gene: TRBD2; v_gene: TRBV20-1; j_gene: TRBJ2-2; CDR3aa: CSARFSGTSGLANTGELFF; CDR3nt: TGCAGTGCTAGATTTTCCGGGACTAGCGGGTTGGCGAACACCGGGGAGCTGTTTTTT
len: 15; abundance: many; d_gene: TRBD1; v_gene: TRBV29-1; j_gene: TRBJ2-2; CDR3aa: CSVEGTGADTGELFF; CDR3nt: TGCAGCGTCGAAGGGACAGGAGCCGACACCGGGGAGCTGTTTTTT
len: 17; abundance: many; d_gene: NA; v_gene: TRBV11-3; j_gene: TRBJ1-1; CDR3aa: CASSLGLEAGSATEAFF; CDR3nt: TGTGCCAGCAGCTTGGGCTTGGAGGCAGGGTCGGCCACTGAAGCTTTCTTT
len: 13; abundance: many; d_gene: NA; v_gene: TRBV12-3/TRBV12-4; j_gene: TRBJ2-4; CDR3aa: CAIPDPRGDIQYF; CDR3nt: TGTGCCATCCCGGACCCTAGGGGCGACATTCAGTACTTC
len: 16; abundance: many; d_gene: TRBD1; v_gene: TRBV7-6; j_gene: TRBJ2-5; CDR3aa: CASSENPGQGQETQYF; CDR3nt: TGTGCCAGCAGTGAAAATCCGGGACAGGGGCAAGAGACCCAGTACTTC
len: 16; abundance: many; d_gene: TRBD2; v_gene: TRBV7-7; j_gene: TRBJ2-1; CDR3aa: CASSPLAGGPGHEQFF; CDR3nt: TGTGCTAGCAGTCCCTTGGCGGGAGGGCCAGGCCATGAGCAGTTCTTC
len: 12; abundance: NA; d_gene: NA; v_gene: TRBV28; j_gene: TRBJ1-2; CDR3aa: CASSYGSSQGTF; CDR3nt: TGTGCCAGCAGTTACGGCAGCAGTCAAGGTACCTTC
len: 15; abundance: few; d_gene: NA; v_gene: TRBV5-6; j_gene: TRBJ2-2; CDR3aa: CASSPGELATGELFF; CDR3nt: TGTGCCAGCAGCCCCGGTGAACTAGCCACCGGGGAGCTGTTTTTT
len: 13; abundance: NA; d_gene: NA; v_gene: TRBV25-1; j_gene: TRBJ2-7; CDR3aa: CASSGQKFYEQYF; CDR3nt: TGTGCCAGCAGTGGACAGAAGTTCTACGAGCAGTACTTC
len: 15; abundance: many; d_gene: TRBD2; v_gene: TRBV28; j_gene: TRBJ2-7; CDR3aa: CASTLGLAGPYEQYF; CDR3nt: TGTGCCAGCACCTTGGGACTAGCGGGACCCTACGAGCAGTACTTC
len: 13; abundance: many; d_gene: NA; v_gene: TRBV7-6; j_gene: TRBJ2-2; CDR3aa: CASRRGYTGELFF; CDR3nt: TGTGCCAGCAGGCGGGGTTACACCGGGGAGCTGTTTTTT
len: 13; abundance: many; d_gene: NA; v_gene: TRBV7-9; j_gene: TRBJ1-1; CDR3aa: CASSVQGPAGAFF; CDR3nt: TGTGCCAGCAGCGTCCAGGGGCCAGCTGGAGCTTTCTTT
len: 14; abundance: many; d_gene: TRBD1; v_gene: TRBV20-1; j_gene: TRBJ2-3; CDR3aa: CSATGTGPADTQYF; CDR3nt: TGCAGTGCCACCGGGACAGGGCCCGCAGATACGCAGTATTTT
len: 16; abundance: few; d_gene: NA; v_gene: TRBV20-1; j_gene: TRBJ2-2; CDR3aa: CSARDPQRADTGELFF; CDR3nt: TGCAGTGCTAGAGATCCCCAGCGGGCCGACACCGGGGAGCTGTTTTTT
len: 14; abundance: many; d_gene: TRBD2; v_gene: TRBV20-1; j_gene: TRBJ2-1; CDR3aa: CSASSGRSYNEQFF; CDR3nt: TGCAGTGCTAGTAGCGGGAGGTCCTACAATGAGCAGTTCTTC
len: 16; abundance: many; d_gene: NA; v_gene: TRBV6-4; j_gene: TRBJ2-6; CDR3aa: CASSDYFRSGANVLTF; CDR3nt: TGTGCCAGCAGTGACTACTTCCGCTCTGGGGCCAACGTCCTGACTTTC
len: 16; abundance: many; d_gene: NA; v_gene: TRBV4-1; j_gene: TRBJ2-7; CDR3aa: CASSRSPWGFSYEQYF; CDR3nt: TGCGCCAGCAGCCGATCCCCCTGGGGATTCTCCTACGAGCAGTACTTC
len: 12; abundance: many; d_gene: NA; v_gene: TRBV12-5; j_gene: TRBJ2-1; CDR3aa: CASNPSYNEQFF; CDR3nt: TGTGCTAGTAACCCTTCCTACAATGAGCAGTTCTTC
len: 12; abundance: many; d_gene: NA; v_gene: TRBV12-3/TRBV12-4; j_gene: TRBJ2-5; CDR3aa: CASSLPRETQYF; CDR3nt: TGTGCCAGCAGTTTACCAAGGGAGACCCAGTACTTC
len: 13; abundance: many; d_gene: NA; v_gene: TRBV2; j_gene: TRBJ2-1; CDR3aa: CASRETNGSRQFF; CDR3nt: TGTGCCAGCAGAGAGACGAATGGATCTCGGCAGTTCTTC
len: 13; abundance: many; d_gene: TRBD1; v_gene: TRBV7-9; j_gene: TRBJ2-5; CDR3aa: CASSPPGQDDQYF; CDR3nt: TGTGCCAGCAGCCCCCCGGGACAGGATGACCAGTACTTC
len: 11; abundance: many; d_gene: NA; v_gene: TRBV5-1; j_gene: TRBJ2-2; CDR3aa: CASSLEGELFF; CDR3nt: TGCGCCAGCAGCTTGGAGGGGGAGCTGTTTTTT
len: 17; abundance: many; d_gene: TRBD2; v_gene: TRBV24-1; j_gene: TRBJ2-3; CDR3aa: CATSDLILAERTDTQYF; CDR3nt: TGTGCCACCAGTGATTTGATACTAGCGGAGAGAACAGATACGCAGTATTTT